These 30 T cell receptor beta chains came from one sample sequenced in a study of early T cells in non-severe SARS-CoV-2 infection. From the 5' RACE reads, TCRdb called clonotypes with MiXCR, one entry per CDR3 protein. Among over 15,000 distinct CDR3 sequences listed, roughly 5.1% were seen once. Sequencing was carried out using whole blood. Receptors originate from an adult who was a healthcare worker with PCR-confirmed SARS-CoV-2 infection or an uninfected control (not recorded which).

This clonotype has ten or more counts. The chain uses TRBV21-1 and TRBJ2-7; the D call of TRBD1 is as the table states it, not checked on the DNA. TRBV21-1 is an annotated pseudogene. The CDR3 spans 14 residues. The CDR3 here is CASQHRDRVYEQYF. The CDR3 DNA reads as TGTGCCAGCCAACACCGGGACAGGGTTTACGAGCAGTACTTC.

This clonotype has a count of ten or more. The gene calls are TRBV12-3 or TRBV12-4 and TRBJ2-1; the D gene is possibly TRBD2 (5 bases). Deletions cut 4 bases from V and 6 bases from J, with 13 bases between. This CDR3 spans 14 amino acids. DNA of the CDR3: TGTGCCAGCAGTTCTCCAACGGGGATCAATGAGCAGTTCTTC. It encodes CASSSPTGINEQFF.

This clonotype is medium-sized. This chain links TRBV6-5 with TRBJ2-7; D may be TRBD1 or TRBD2 (6 bases each). The V end was cut by 6 bases, the J end by 6 bases, with 18 bases between. CDR3 length equals 14 residues. CDR1 is MNHEY and CDR2 is SVGAGI in the germline V gene. The chain's CDR3 is CASRRGASRREQYF. The CDR3 nucleotides are TGTGCCAGCAGAAGGGGGGCTAGCCGTCGCGAGCAGTACTTC.

This clonotype was recorded many times. CDR3 residues: CASSEVGTYEQYF. The DNA of the CDR3 is TGTGCCAGCAGTGAGGTCGGTACCTACGAGCAGTACTTC. The chain has TRBV6-1 and TRBJ2-7; no reliable D call. Germline V gives CDR1 MNHNS, CDR2 SASEGT. Trimming shortened V by 3 bases and J by 2 bases, and 8 bases separated the two germline ends. The CDR3 length is 13 residues.

This clonotype has at least ten counts. At one of its ends the junction is not consistent with the germline gene, which may arise from a read error. In DNA, the CDR3 is TGCAGTGCATTGGGCTCTGAAAACACCATATATTTT. It codes for CSALGSENTIYF. This chain uses TRBV20-1 with TRBJ1-3; D not certain. The CDR3 covers 12 residues. Germline-derived CDR1 and CDR2 are DFQATT and SNEGSKA (reference sequence).

V is TRBV28 and J is TRBJ1-3; 8 nucleotides match TRBD1. Germline loops: CDR1 MDHEN, CDR2 SYDVKM. V dropped 3 bases and J dropped 4; count of bases not matched to a gene: 8. The CDR3 consists of 16 residues. The CDR3 region has the DNA TGTGCCAGCAGTTTGGGGCGACAGGGGAGCGGAAACACCATATATTTT. It is translated as CASSLGRQGSGNTIYF.

This clonotype was seen at least ten times. The rearrangement uses TRBV29-1 and TRBJ2-1, with a tentative D call TRBD2 (6 bases). Per the germline V gene, CDR1 is SQVTM and CDR2 is ANQGSEA. Trimming removed 3 bases from V and 8 bases from J, with 11 bases in between. The CDR3 consists of 12 residues. CDR3 protein: CSVDVGGDEQFF. Here the CDR3 DNA reads TGCAGCGTTGATGTGGGCGGGGATGAGCAGTTCTTC.

The rearrangement joins TRBV19 to TRBJ2-3; TRBD2 matches 13 bases. The germline CDR1 and CDR2 sequences are LNHDA and SQIVND (reference sequence). CDR3 length equals 16 residues. Trimming cost V 5 bases and J 4 bases; bases outside gene matches: 6. The CDR3: CASSLGLAGDPDTQYF. CDR3 nucleotides: TGTGCCAGTAGTCTCGGACTAGCGGGAGACCCAGATACGCAGTATTTT.

The chain couples TRBV19 to TRBJ2-2; 9 bases match TRBD2. Per the germline V gene, CDR1 is LNHDA and CDR2 is SQIVND (reference sequence). The CDR3 length is 16 residues. The V gene end was trimmed by 4 bases and the J gene end by 5 bases; junction bases not matched to a gene: 8. In DNA, the CDR3 is TGTGCCAGTAGTAGCGCGGCGGGAGGGGGAACCGGGGAGCTGTTTTTT. Protein product: CASSSAAGGGTGELFF.

The rearrangement uses TRBV6-4 and TRBJ2-2, with 9 bases aligning to TRBD1. Unmatched junction bases numbered 6, after V lost 6 bases and J lost 7 bases. The CDR3 consists of 14 residues. Germline V CDR1 and CDR2: MRHNA, SNTAGT. CDR3 residues: CASSAGQGLGELFF. The CDR3 nucleotides read TGTGCCAGCAGCGCCGGACAGGGGCTCGGGGAGCTGTTTTTT.

This chain connects TRBV18 to TRBJ2-7, with a possible D match to TRBD1 (5 bases). The CDR3 runs to 13 residues. The germline V gene has CDR1 KGHSH and CDR2 LQKENI. Trimming stripped 3 bases from V and 6 bases from J, with 12 bases between. The CDR3 DNA is TGTGCCAGCTCACCCCCGGGTGGGGCCGAGCAGTACGTC. Its protein is CASSPPGGAEQYV.

This clonotype occurred many times. The chain carries TRBV6-5 and TRBJ1-1; D might be TRBD1 (5 bases). The CDR3 is 17 amino acids. V was clipped by 4 bases and J by 4 bases, with 22 bases between them. Per the germline V gene, CDR1 is MNHEY and CDR2 is SVGAGI. As DNA, the CDR3 is TGTGCCAGCAGTTTGGTCGAGCTCAGGGCCTTGGGCACTGAAGCTTTCTTT. It yields the protein CASSLVELRALGTEAFF.

This clonotype was observed many times. This chain links TRBV20-1 with TRBJ2-7, with 7 bases aligning to TRBD2. CDR3 length: 16 amino acids. CDR1 and CDR2 from the germline V gene are DFQATT and SNEGSKA (reference sequence). Trimming took 0 bases from V and 0 from J; bases not matched to a gene: 8. CDR3 nucleotide sequence: TGCAGTGCTAGAGAGGGTAGCGGGCCACCCTCCTACGAGCAGTACTTC. Its translation is CSAREGSGPPSYEQYF.

This clonotype was recorded many times. This chain connects TRBV6-5 to TRBJ2-1; D gene uncertain. With 2 bases removed from V and 2 bases from J, the gap between germline ends came to 13 bases. The CDR3 sequence is 16 residues long. CDR1 MNHEY and CDR2 SVGAGI come from the germline V gene. The CDR3 bases are TGTGCCAGCAGTTACGACGTTGGGAACACCTACAATGAGCAGTTCTTC. Translated, it gives CASSYDVGNTYNEQFF.

This clonotype was seen at least ten times. J is TRBJ2-7 and V is TRBV6-1; TRBD1 agrees at 11 bases. The CDR3 extends over 15 amino acids. Germline lookup yields CDR1 MNHNS and CDR2 SASEGT. J gave up 3 bases and V 8 bases, and 9 bases lay outside the gene matches. Written as DNA, the CDR3 is TGTGCCAGCCGATCCTCCGGGACAGGGGGCTACGAGCAGTACGTC. It translates to CASRSSGTGGYEQYV.

This clonotype showed up many times. CDR3: CASSLILGNTEAFF. Written as DNA, the CDR3 is TGCGCCAGCAGCTTGATCCTGGGGAACACTGAAGCTTTCTTT. This chain uses TRBV5-1 with TRBJ1-1, with D unresolved. Trimming shortened V by 1 base and J by 1 base, and 8 bases separated the two germline ends. The CDR3 covers 14 residues. The germline V gene has CDR1 SGHRS and CDR2 YFSETQ.

The CDR3 coding sequence is TGTGCCAGCAGCTTCATCTCCACAGATACGCAGTATTTT. Translation: CASSFISTDTQYF. V and J are TRBV11-2 and TRBJ2-3; D call uncertain. Trimming removed 3 bases at V and 2 bases at J, with 6 bases between. CDR1 is SGHAT, CDR2 FQNNGV, per germline. This CDR3 comprises 13 residues.

At least ten counts were recorded for this clonotype. This chain uses TRBV5-1 with TRBJ2-7; 9 nucleotides match TRBD1. Germline loops: CDR1 SGHRS, CDR2 YFSETQ. Trimming at V came to 4 bases and at J to 4 bases, leaving 6 bases not matched to a gene. This CDR3 has 14 amino acids. The CDR3 DNA is TGCGCCAGCAGCCCGGGACAGGGTCTATACGAGCAGTACTTC. It codes for CASSPGQGLYEQYF.

Many counts were recorded for this clonotype. The rearrangement links TRBV4-2 to TRBJ2-1; 9 bases match TRBD2. After removal of 0 bases from V and 5 bases from J, the junction contained 5 bases not matched to a gene. The CDR3 loop spans 16 amino acids. Germline V lookup: CDR1 LGHNA, CDR2 YNFKEQ. The CDR3: CASSQESSGVNNEQFF. The DNA of the CDR3 is TGTGCCAGCAGCCAAGAATCTAGCGGGGTTAACAATGAGCAGTTCTTC.

In this sample, this clonotype turned up many times. The V and J genes are TRBV7-2 and TRBJ1-6; no firm D call. Germline V lookup: CDR1 SGHTA, CDR2 FQGNSA. The CDR3 contains 12 residues. The germline V and J ends were trimmed by 5 bases and 4 bases, with 3 bases remaining between them. CDR3 protein: CASSQYNSPLHF. In DNA form, the CDR3 reads TGTGCCAGCAGCCAGTATAATTCACCCCTCCACTTT.

This clonotype has just a few counts. V usage is TRBV20-1 and J usage is TRBJ2-5; no reliable D call. Trimming removed 2 bases from V and 7 bases from J, with 8 bases in between. This CDR3 comprises 11 residues. Germline lookup yields CDR1 DFQATT and CDR2 SNEGSKA (reference sequence). DNA for the CDR3: TGCAGTGCTAGATCCCCACGGACCCAGTACTTC. This encodes CSARSPRTQYF.

This clonotype was detected a few times. The chain employs TRBV27 and TRBJ2-1; tentatively, D is TRBD2 (7 bases). The CDR3 is 15 residues long. Between the trimmed V and J ends, which lost 3 bases and 2 bases, there was a span of 11 bases. CDR1 and CDR2 from the germline V gene are MNHEY and SMNVEV (reference sequence). For the CDR3, the DNA is TGTGCCAGCAGTTTGACGGGGGGCCCCTACAATGAGCAGTTCTTC. Translation gives CASSLTGGPYNEQFF.

This clonotype appeared many times. This chain links TRBV6-2 or TRBV6-3 with TRBJ2-1; 10 bases match TRBD2. CDR1 MNHEY and CDR2 SVGEGT come from the germline V gene. With 4 bases clipped from V and 3 bases from J, the junction kept 6 bases outside the gene matches. The CDR3 consists of 16 residues. The CDR3 bases are TGTGCCAGCAGTTTAGGACTAGCGGACCTCTACAATGAGCAGTTCTTC. Protein sequence: CASSLGLADLYNEQFF.

This chain joins TRBV10-3 and TRBJ2-5, with D possibly TRBD1 on 5 matching bases. V lost 8 bases, J lost 5 bases, and 18 bases lay in between. Germline CDR1 ENHRY, CDR2 SYGVKD. This CDR3 comprises 14 residues. The CDR3: CAIAPGIKGETQYF. The DNA of the CDR3 is TGTGCCATCGCCCCGGGCATCAAGGGGGAGACCCAGTACTTC.

This clonotype was seen repeatedly, ten times or more. The chain links TRBV5-6 to TRBJ2-4; D perhaps matches TRBD2 (5 bases). Germline loops: CDR1 SGHDT, CDR2 YYEEEE. CDR3 size: 15 residues. Between the trimmed V and J ends, which lost 5 bases and 1 base, there was a span of 13 bases. The CDR3: CASSEGRVAKNIQYF. The CDR3 DNA reads TGTGCCAGCAGTGAGGGTAGGGTGGCCAAAAACATTCAGTACTTC.

This clonotype has only a few counts. The rearrangement uses TRBV7-9 and TRBJ2-3; D tentatively reads TRBD1 or TRBD2 (5 bases each). The V and J ends lost 5 bases and 4 bases respectively, with 13 bases between them. Germline V CDR1 and CDR2: SEHNR, FQNEAQ (reference sequence). The CDR3 spans 14 residues. In DNA, the CDR3 is TGTGCCAGCAGCCCTTCGGGGCGCCCAGATACGCAGTATTTT. Its translation is CASSPSGRPDTQYF.

This clonotype was seen repeatedly, ten times or more. The genes are TRBV7-3 and TRBJ2-3; 11 bases line up with TRBD2. Germline V gene lookup returns CDR1 SGHTA and CDR2 FQGTGA. This CDR3 region has 16 residues. Trimming removed 4 bases from V and 0 bases from J; junction bases left unmatched: 3. The CDR3 reads CASSSLAGGSTDTQYF. In DNA form, the CDR3 reads TGTGCCAGCAGCTCGCTAGCGGGAGGTAGCACAGATACGCAGTATTTT.

This clonotype was seen ten or more times. The chain joins TRBV7-2 to TRBJ1-3; D is unclear. Trimming cost V 0 bases and J 4 bases, with 7 bases left between them. The length of the CDR3 is 14 residues. CDR1 is SGHTA, CDR2 FQGNSA, per germline. As DNA, the CDR3 is TGTGCCAGCAGCTTAGCGGGCCGGGGAAACACCATATATTTT. It codes for CASSLAGRGNTIYF.

In its sample, this clonotype was seen a few times. This chain joins TRBV7-9 and TRBJ2-1; D gene uncertain. The CDR3 is made up of 12 amino acids. The V end lost 4 bases, the J end lost 10 bases, and 11 bases lay between the germline ends. Germline CDR1 is SEHNR and CDR2 is FQNEAQ (reference sequence). CDR3 amino acids: CASSSQSVEQFF. The CDR3 region has the DNA TGTGCCAGCAGCTCCCAATCCGTGGAGCAGTTCTTC.

This clonotype showed up just a few times. This rearrangement joins TRBV7-9 to TRBJ1-2; D unresolved. The CDR3 length is 13 residues. Trimming cost V 3 bases and J 5 bases, with 10 bases left between them. CDR1 and CDR2 from the germline V gene are SEHNR and FQNEAQ (reference sequence). The CDR3 nucleotides are TGTGCCAGCAGCTTTTTGGACGGGTATGGCTACACCTTC. Its translation is CASSFLDGYGYTF. Full variable domain (remainder filled in from reference TRBV7-9 and TRBJ1-2): DTGVSQNPRHKITKRGQNVTFRCDPISEHNRLYWYRQTLGQGPEFLTYFQNEAQLEKSRLLSDRFSAERPKGSFSTLEIQRTEQGDSAMYLCASSFLDGYGYTFGSGTRLTVV.